This T cell receptor (beta chain) is from a study of cytomegalovirus exposure and HLA in healthy donors. Overall study results and limits: The study designated over 150 TCR beta chains cytomegalovirus-associated.

On this clone itself: Its matching antigen is unknown.

With 60 Vbeta and 13 Jbeta primers, the PCR was carried out. Assay: immunoSEQ multiplex PCR; the TCRdb copy retains only in-frame clones and omits some. The sample records approximately 170,000 clones, 77% being singletons. Donors likely had unrecorded immune exposures despite being nominally healthy when sampled. CDR1 and CDR2 (germline): SGHRS, YFSETQ. The J segment lost 10 bases and the V segment lost 4 bases, leaving 7 bases of the junction unmatched. The CDR3 runs to 14 residues. The specimen sequenced was PBMCs. The chain links TRBV5-1 to TRBJ1-6; 8 bases are a match to TRBD1. This clonotype was obtained from a female donor in good health and CMV-seronegative. DNA for the CDR3: TGCGCCAGCAGCCTTGGACAGGGAGGATCACCCCTCCACTTT. Protein product: CASSLGQGGSPLHF.